The 17 T cell receptor beta chains given below trace back to one sample, sequenced in a study of regulatory T cells in long-lasting Graves disease (dated by TCRdb to about 2021). Libraries were made using multiplex PCR. Sequencing was carried out with an Illumina HiSeq 4000. iRepertoire HTBI primers and Arm-PCR amplification of CDR3 regions were used to construct TCR beta libraries. TCRdb applied fastp at Q25 and MiXCR to the public reads, then kept only in-frame beta chains. Entries that share a CDR3 protein sequence are merged under the most common genes and DNA. The sample table holds approximately 540,000 distinct CDR3 sequences, of which 12% were seen once. The top ten clonotypes cover 8% to 10% of the sample. In the paper's terms, the time point label means: newly diagnosed GD, antithyroid drugs for less than 3 months. For both TCR sequencing and RNA sequencing, RNA was extracted from PBMCs in TRIzol.

These records were also assigned to another study, of T cells in Graves' hyperthyroidism and ophthalmopathy.

The sequencing used peripheral blood mononuclear cells (PBMCs), collected at new diagnosis, from a patient treated with antithyroid drugs. Every receptor here comes from a woman younger than 45 with Graves disease. Donor details come from another sample of the same person, matched by shared clones.

V and J are TRBV7-9 and TRBJ1-1, with 9 bases that match TRBD1. With 3 bases clipped from V and 6 bases from J, the junction kept 14 bases outside the gene matches. This CDR3 has 17 amino acids. Germline CDR1 SEHNR, CDR2 FQNEAQ (reference sequence). CDR3 loop: CASSLPQQGAPRAEAFF. CDR3 bases: TGTGCCAGCAGCTTGCCCCAACAGGGGGCTCCGAGGGCTGAAGCTTTCTTT.

In its sample, this clonotype was seen a few times. The chain carries TRBV24-1 and TRBJ2-1; no reliable D call. In germline, CDR1 is KGHDR, CDR2 SFDVKD. Trimming removed 5 bases at V and 3 bases at J, with 7 bases between. This CDR3 region has 13 residues. The chain's CDR3 is CATSGPNYNEQFF. For the CDR3, the DNA is TGTGCCACCAGTGGACCGAACTACAATGAGCAGTTCTTC.

This clonotype was seen only a few times. This rearrangement joins TRBV30 to TRBJ2-6; no clear D gene. Germline V gives CDR1 GTSNPN, CDR2 SVGIG (reference sequence). The CDR3 spans 14 residues. Trimming removed 2 bases at V and 2 bases at J, with 7 bases between. Here the CDR3 DNA reads TGTGCCTGGAGTACACATGCTGGGGCCAACGTCCTGACTTTC. It translates to CAWSTHAGANVLTF.

This clonotype was seen many times. This chain links TRBV2 with TRBJ2-5; 8 bases align to TRBD1. V lost 3 bases and J lost 5; bases outside the gene matches: 8. This CDR3 is built from 15 residues. Germline V CDR1 and CDR2: SNHLY, FYNNEI. CDR3 amino acids: CASSESAGGWETQYF. DNA for the CDR3: TGTGCCAGCAGTGAGTCCGCAGGGGGCTGGGAGACCCAGTACTTC.

Ten or more counts support this clonotype. The rearrangement links TRBV11-3 to TRBJ2-2; tentatively, D is TRBD2 (5 bases). Germline loops: CDR1 SGHNT, CDR2 YENEEA. Trimming pared 1 base from V and 4 bases from J, leaving 16 bases between. The CDR3 runs 17 residues. DNA of the CDR3: TGTGCCAGCAGCTTAGGAGGGAGCGGAGCCTTCACCGGGGAGCTGTTTTTT. Translation gives CASSLGGSGAFTGELFF.

The chain joins TRBV29-1 to TRBJ2-3, with 7 positions matching TRBD1. Germline V CDR1 and CDR2: SQVTM, ANQGSEA. CDR3 length: 13 amino acids. The junction had 8 bases not matched to a gene; V was cut back by 7 bases and J by 4 bases. The CDR3 DNA reads TGCAGCGCCCGCGAGGGGGCCGCAGATACGCAGTATTTT. It encodes CSAREGAADTQYF.

This clonotype was picked up many times. The CDR3 region has the DNA TGCAGTGCGCGGGACAGTCTTAGCTCCTACGAGCAGTACTTC. Translating gives CSARDSLSSYEQYF. V is TRBV20-1 and J is TRBJ2-7; D possibly corresponds to TRBD1 (7 bases). The CDR3 length is 14 residues. Trimming removed 6 bases from V and 0 bases from J, with 15 bases in between. Per germline, CDR1 DFQATT and CDR2 SNEGSKA (reference sequence).

The chain uses TRBV6-5 and TRBJ1-2; 7 bases match TRBD1. V was clipped by 0 bases and J by 7 bases; unmatched bases: 8. The CDR3 has 15 amino acids. The V gene's germline CDR1 is MNHEY and CDR2 SVGAGI. In DNA, the CDR3 is TGTGCCAGCAGTTACTCTGGACAGGCAGTGGGTGGCTACACCTTC. This gives the protein CASSYSGQAVGGYTF.

This clonotype occurred many times. The rearrangement links TRBV7-9 to TRBJ2-5; 7 bases are shared with TRBD1. J was trimmed by 1 base and V by 5 bases; bases with no gene match: 7. The CDR3 covers 15 residues. From germline, CDR1 is SEHNR and CDR2 FQNEAQ (reference sequence). The CDR3 bases are TGTGCCAGCAGCAGGGGGACAGCAGGCCAAGAGACCCAGTACTTC. It encodes CASSRGTAGQETQYF.

V is TRBV28 and J is TRBJ1-4; tentative D call: TRBD1 (6 bases). The germline CDR1 and CDR2 sequences are MDHEN and SYDVKM. This CDR3 is 16 amino acids long. V was pared by 6 bases and J by 5 bases, with 19 bases between. Here the CDR3 DNA reads TGTGCCAGCAGATCCACAGGGACCCCTCAAAATGAAAAACTGTTTTTT. It specifies CASRSTGTPQNEKLFF.

This clonotype came up many times. The chain couples TRBV7-8 to TRBJ2-3; D ambiguous. V was trimmed by 5 bases and J by 3 bases, leaving 18 bases between them. In germline, CDR1 is SGHVS, CDR2 FQNEAQ. The CDR3 totals 16 residues. As DNA, the CDR3 is TGTGCCAGCAGCCCCCTTCGCGGTGTGGGTACAGATACGCAGTATTTT. It translates to CASSPLRGVGTDTQYF.

There are a few counts of this clonotype. This may be a read error, as it is one base from a much larger clone. This chain uses TRBV12-3 or TRBV12-4 with TRBJ1-1; a weak D match, TRBD1 (5 bases). The CDR3 extends over 12 amino acids. The DNA of the CDR3 is TGTGCCAGCTGTTTATGGGGGACTGAAGCTTTCTTT. It is translated as CASCLWGTEAFF.

This clonotype was seen ten or more times. The rearrangement uses TRBV11-2 and TRBJ2-7, with D possibly matching TRBD2 (6 bases). The CDR3 is 15 residues long. Germline V gene data show CDR1 as SGHAT and CDR2 as FQNNGV. Trimming stripped 0 bases from V and 2 bases from J, with 11 bases between. The CDR3 loop reads CASSLEFTGAYEQYF. As DNA, the CDR3 is TGTGCCAGCAGCTTAGAATTTACGGGAGCCTACGAGCAGTACTTC.

In this sample, this clonotype turned up a few times. The rearrangement uses TRBV7-2 and TRBJ2-7; D uncertain. The germline V and J ends were trimmed by 4 bases and 3 bases, with 7 bases remaining between them. This CDR3 contains 12 residues. In germline, CDR1 is SGHTA, CDR2 FQGNSA. The CDR3 region is CASSSSHYEQYF. The DNA of the CDR3 is TGTGCCAGCAGCTCGAGCCACTACGAGCAGTACTTC.

This clonotype was found a few times. The chain uses TRBV27 and TRBJ2-5; 11 nucleotides align to TRBD2. Germline V lookup: CDR1 MNHEY, CDR2 SMNVEV (reference sequence). This CDR3 contains 20 residues. With 5 bases clipped from V and 5 bases from J, the junction kept 22 bases outside the gene matches. As DNA, the CDR3 is TGTGCCAGCAGTCAAAGGGGGGCAGCTTTTAGCGGGAGGGCCGGGGAGACCCAGTACTTC. Protein product: CASSQRGAAFSGRAGETQYF.

The V and J genes are TRBV24-1 and TRBJ2-5, with 8 bases lining up with TRBD1. Germline-derived CDR1 and CDR2 are KGHDR and SFDVKD. The J segment lost 2 bases and the V segment lost 6 bases, leaving 10 bases of the junction unmatched. The CDR3 sequence is 16 residues long. CDR3 loop: CATSSSGGLGQETQYF. The CDR3 DNA reads TGTGCCACCAGTTCGTCAGGGGGCTTGGGGCAAGAGACCCAGTACTTC.

This clonotype came up many times. The chain is built from TRBV12-3 or TRBV12-4 and TRBJ1-3; D remains unclear. Trimming stripped 3 bases from V and 0 bases from J, with 15 bases between. CDR3 length: 17 residues. The CDR3: CASSFFWMAGSGNTIYF. The CDR3 DNA reads TGTGCCAGCAGTTTCTTTTGGATGGCAGGCTCTGGAAACACCATATATTTT.